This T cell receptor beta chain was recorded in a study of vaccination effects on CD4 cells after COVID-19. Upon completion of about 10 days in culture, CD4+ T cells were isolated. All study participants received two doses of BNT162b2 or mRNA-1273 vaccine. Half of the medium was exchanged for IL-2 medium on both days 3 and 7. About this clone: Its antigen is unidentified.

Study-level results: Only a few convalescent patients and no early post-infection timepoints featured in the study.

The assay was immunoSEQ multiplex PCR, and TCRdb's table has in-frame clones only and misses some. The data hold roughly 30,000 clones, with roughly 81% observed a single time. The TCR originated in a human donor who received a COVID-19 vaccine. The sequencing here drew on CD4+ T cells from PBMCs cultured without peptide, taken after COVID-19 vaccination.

Here the CDR3 reads CAISTGGRGETQYF. The CDR3 coding sequence is TGTGCCATCAGTACAGGGGGCAGAGGAGAGACCCAGTACTTC. The chain couples TRBV10-3 to TRBJ2-5, with 9 positions matching TRBD1. The CDR3 has 14 amino acids. Germline trimming cut 5 bases from V and 4 bases from J; bases unmatched to any gene: 5. The germline V gene encodes CDR1 ENHRY and CDR2 SYGVKD.